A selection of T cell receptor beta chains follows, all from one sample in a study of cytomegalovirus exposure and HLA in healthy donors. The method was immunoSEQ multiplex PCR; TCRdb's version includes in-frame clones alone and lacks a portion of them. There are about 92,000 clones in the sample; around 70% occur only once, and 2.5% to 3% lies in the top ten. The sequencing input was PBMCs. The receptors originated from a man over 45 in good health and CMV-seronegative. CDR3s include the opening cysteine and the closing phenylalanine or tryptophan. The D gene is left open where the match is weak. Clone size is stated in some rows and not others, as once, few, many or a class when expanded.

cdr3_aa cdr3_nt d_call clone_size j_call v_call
CASSEWTGGSYEQYF TGTGCCAGCAGTGAGTGGACAGGGGGCTCCTACGAGCAGTACTTC TRBD1 few TRBJ2-7 TRBV25-1
CASSLGQGDYGYTF TGTGCCAGCAGCTTGGGACAGGGCGACTATGGCTACACCTTC TRBD1 . TRBJ1-2 TRBV13
CAISERDSPLHF TGTGCCATCAGTGAGCGAGATTCACCCCTCCACTTT . . TRBJ1-6 TRBV10-3
CASSQSGRGNTEAFF TGTGCCAGCAGCCAATCGGGGCGGGGGAACACTGAAGCTTTCTTT . . TRBJ1-1 TRBV16
CASSLVGGDTGELFF TGCGCCAGCAGCTTGGTAGGAGGGGACACCGGGGAGCTGTTTTTT . . TRBJ2-2 TRBV5-1
CSLSQEGGYTDTQYF TGCAGCCTTTCACAAGAAGGGGGTTACACAGATACGCAGTATTTT . . TRBJ2-3 TRBV29-1
CATSRGLTEQETQYF TGTGCCACCAGCAGAGGGCTGACAGAACAAGAGACCCAGTACTTC . . TRBJ2-5 TRBV15
CASSTSGVSLETQYF TGTGCCAGCAGTACTAGCGGAGTTTCGTTAGAGACCCAGTACTTC TRBD2 . TRBJ2-5 TRBV9
CAISGLAGQQYF TGTGCCATCAGTGGACTAGCGGGTCAGCAGTACTTC TRBD2 . TRBJ2-7 TRBV10-3
CASSLDSSGGYEQYF TGTGCCAGCAGCCTAGATTCGAGCGGCGGCTACGAGCAGTACTTC . . TRBJ2-7 TRBV7-2
CASSAEFRQPQHF TGTGCCAGCAGTGCGGAGTTTAGACAGCCCCAGCATTTT . . TRBJ1-5 TRBV6-1
CASSFRGGKIYNEQFF TGTGCCAGCAGCTTTCGAGGGGGCAAGATCTACAATGAGCAGTTCTTC TRBD1 . TRBJ2-1 TRBV7-2
CASSVGQNYQPQHF TGTGCCAGCAGCGTAGGACAGAATTATCAGCCCCAGCATTTT . . TRBJ1-5 TRBV9
CASSQVAGSYEQYF TGTGCCAGCAGCCAAGTGGCGGGATCCTACGAGCAGTACTTC . . TRBJ2-7 TRBV4-2
CASSFTANTGELFF TGTGCCAGCAGCTTTACAGCGAACACCGGGGAGCTGTTTTTT . few TRBJ2-2 TRBV7-2
CASSGGTRRDTQYF TGTGCCAGCAGCGGCGGGACGAGGCGGGATACGCAGTATTTT . few TRBJ2-3 TRBV5-4
CASSGAETQYF TGTGCCAGCAGCGGTGCGGAGACCCAGTACTTC . . TRBJ2-5 TRBV11-3
CAISVQNTEAFF TGTGCCATCAGTGTTCAGAACACTGAAGCTTTCTTT . . TRBJ1-1 TRBV10-3
CASRGPTTGAIYEQYF TGCGCCAGCAGGGGCCCGACGACAGGTGCCATCTACGAGCAGTACTTC . few TRBJ2-7 TRBV10-2
CASSSTGTHQETQYF TGTGCCAGCAGCTCGACCGGGACACACCAAGAGACCCAGTACTTC . . TRBJ2-5 TRBV5-6
CASSELDSDYGYTF TGTGCCAGCAGTGAACTGGACAGCGACTATGGCTACACCTTC . . TRBJ1-2 TRBV6-1
CASSGLSGNIQYF TGTGCCAGTAGCGGGCTCTCGGGGAACATTCAGTACTTC . . TRBJ2-4 TRBV19
CASSFIPEEAFF TGTGCCAGTAGTTTTATCCCAGAAGAAGCTTTCTTT . once TRBJ1-1 TRBV19
CASSRTGYNSPLHF TGCGCCAGCAGCCGTACAGGCTATAATTCACCCCTCCACTTT . . TRBJ1-6 TRBV4-3
CAWRVKREVGEQFF TGTGCCTGGAGAGTTAAGCGGGAGGTGGGAGAGCAGTTCTTC TRBD2 . TRBJ2-1 TRBV30
CASSQVIPAPLEKLFF TGCGCCAGCAGCCAAGTTATTCCAGCGCCCCTGGAAAAACTGTTTTTT . few TRBJ1-4 TRBV4-3
CTSSQSAWTAPSTDTQYF TGCACCAGCAGCCAATCGGCCTGGACAGCACCTAGCACAGATACGCAGTATTTT . few TRBJ2-3 TRBV1
CASSVEGGAYNEQFF TGTGCCAGCAGCGTAGAGGGAGGTGCGTACAATGAGCAGTTCTTC . . TRBJ2-1 TRBV9
CASSEFWRGRGRINNEQFF TGTGCCAGCAGTGAATTTTGGAGGGGAAGGGGAAGGATTAACAATGAGCAGTTCTTC . . TRBJ2-1 TRBV2
CASSQDRGTGNQPQHF TGCGCCAGCAGCCAAGATCGGGGGACAGGGAATCAGCCCCAGCATTTT TRBD1 once TRBJ1-5 TRBV4-1
CASSLLRSEAFF TGTGCCAGCAGTTTATTGCGGTCAGAAGCTTTCTTT . . TRBJ1-1 TRBV28
CASSLSRPPYEQYF TGTGCCAGCAGCTTATCCAGGCCTCCCTACGAGCAGTACTTC . . TRBJ2-7 TRBV11-1
CASSPLGQGEAFF TGTGCCAGCAGCCCCTTGGGACAGGGGGAAGCTTTCTTT TRBD1 . TRBJ1-1 TRBV7-3
CAWTPTTGPTYNEQFF TGTGCCTGGACCCCGACGACAGGGCCCACCTACAATGAGCAGTTCTTC TRBD1 . TRBJ2-1 TRBV30
CASRGYDRVTEAFF TGTGCCAGTAGGGGGTACGACAGGGTAACTGAAGCTTTCTTT TRBD1 few TRBJ1-1 TRBV19
CASSLSSGADTQYF TGTGCCAGCAGCTTATCTAGCGGGGCAGATACGCAGTATTTT TRBD2 few TRBJ2-3 TRBV7-9
CATTSRREGNQPQHF TGTGCCACCACTTCCCGCAGGGAGGGCAATCAGCCCCAGCATTTT . . TRBJ1-5 TRBV19
CASSLVWQSNQPQHF TGTGCCAGCAGCTTAGTGTGGCAGAGCAATCAGCCCCAGCATTTT . . TRBJ1-5 TRBV7-2
CASSQLTPGTGEYNEQFF TGCGCCAGCAGCCAATTGACACCCGGGACAGGGGAATACAATGAGCAGTTCTTC TRBD1 . TRBJ2-1 TRBV4-1
CATSSMTSGARGETQYF TGTGCCACCAGCAGTATGACTAGCGGGGCCCGAGGGGAGACCCAGTACTTC TRBD2 . TRBJ2-5 TRBV15
CASSSRDRGGEKLFF TGTGCCAGCAGTTCCCGGGACAGGGGCGGTGAAAAACTGTTTTTT TRBD1 . TRBJ1-4 TRBV28
CASSPGAISYNSPLHF TGTGCCAGCAGCCCCGGAGCCATCTCCTATAATTCACCCCTCCACTTT . . TRBJ1-6 TRBV6-6
CASSYSYSSYEQYF TGTGCCAGCAGTTACTCGTACAGCTCCTACGAGCAGTACTTC . few TRBJ2-7 TRBV6-5
CSVDTGSTDTQYF TGCAGCGTTGATACGGGGTCCACAGATACGCAGTATTTT . . TRBJ2-3 TRBV29-1
CASSQLFTGDMNTEAFF TGTGCCAGCAGCCAACTTTTTACAGGGGACATGAACACTGAAGCTTTCTTT TRBD1 . TRBJ1-1 TRBV4-2
CASSPDRVGYTF TGTGCCAGCTCACCTGACAGGGTTGGCTACACCTTC TRBD1 . TRBJ1-2 TRBV18
CASSLGTAGEQFF TGTGCCAGCAGCTTAGGCACGGCGGGTGAGCAGTTCTTC . . TRBJ2-1 TRBV7-3
CASSTLAGGYEQYF TGTGCCAGCAGTACTCTAGCGGGGGGGTACGAGCAGTACTTC TRBD2 . TRBJ2-7 TRBV6-6
CASSSTGDEWDTQYF TGCGCCAGCAGCTCGACAGGGGATGAGTGGGATACGCAGTATTTT TRBD1 . TRBJ2-3 TRBV5-1
CSAKGSGELFF TGCAGTGCCAAGGGGTCCGGGGAGCTGTTTTTT . . TRBJ2-2 TRBV20-1
CASSTPGQGAGYTF TGTGCCAGCAGTACCCCGGGACAGGGGGCTGGCTACACCTTC TRBD1 . TRBJ1-2 TRBV28
CASSYHSGGWGYTF TGTGCCAGCAGTTACCATTCAGGGGGCTGGGGCTACACCTTC TRBD1 . TRBJ1-2 TRBV6-5
CASSEARETQYF TGTGCCAGCAGTGAAGCGCGTGAGACCCAGTACTTC . . TRBJ2-5 TRBV2
CASSQEEVGGRSFF TGCGCCAGCAGCCAAGAGGAGGTAGGTGGGAGGTCTTTCTTT . . TRBJ1-1 TRBV4-1
CASSKVRRGPEKLFF TGTGCCAGCAGCAAAGTTCGCAGGGGGCCTGAAAAACTGTTTTTT . . TRBJ1-4 TRBV21-1
CASSFISANTEAFF TGTGCCAGCAGCTTTATTAGCGCGAACACTGAAGCTTTCTTT . . TRBJ1-1 TRBV7-2
CASRGGRSNYGYTF TGTGCCAGCAGGGGGGGACGGTCTAACTATGGCTACACCTTC . few TRBJ1-2 TRBV6-5
CASSLDRQSDTQYF TGTGCCAGCAGCTTAGACAGGCAATCAGATACGCAGTATTTT . few TRBJ2-3 TRBV7-2
CASSFDGRPYNEQFF TGTGCCAGCAGCTTCGACGGGAGGCCATACAATGAGCAGTTCTTC TRBD2 . TRBJ2-1 TRBV11-3